This entry concerns a single T cell receptor (beta chain). Antigen: not known. These data come from a study of OX40 agonist ivuxolimab in advanced cancers. Study-wide findings and caveats: In CD8+ T cells, expanded clones were on average more numerous than in CD4+.

V was shortened by 10 bases and J by 8 bases, with 17 bases between the two germline ends. This CDR3 contains 12 residues. The V gene's germline CDR1 is SNHLY and CDR2 FYNNEI. Sequencing used immunoSEQ multiplex PCR; TCRdb keeps in-frame clones, though not all of them. The sample lists 80,000 to 95,000 clones; over 75% were seen once. V usage is TRBV2 and J usage is TRBJ1-2; no clear D. The source was CD4+ or CD8+ T cells sorted from blood, collected in a trial of the OX40 agonist ivuxolimab. The TCR originated in an adult with an advanced solid tumor such as melanoma, head and neck, liver or kidney cancer. For the CDR3, the DNA is TGTGCCAAAGACCGGGCCCCAGACGGCTACACCTTC. Protein: CAKDRAPDGYTF.